The TCR beta chain under discussion was sequenced for a study of early T cells in non-severe SARS-CoV-2 infection. For the study at large: The sequenced material was bulk RNA from unsorted whole blood, and its chains were unpaired.

Study outcomes and limitations: VDJdb-based matching was biased toward anti-spike CD8 responses and missed private and CD4 specificities.

Individual cDNA molecules were tagged with unique molecular identifiers, the study reported. TCRdb analysed the 5' RACE reads with MiXCR anew, one entry per CDR3 protein. This repertoire shows tens of thousands of distinct CDR3 sequences, less than 7% found once; its top ten account for 4% to 5.5%. About this clonotype itself: Its antigen is still unknown. With a much larger clone just one base away, this may be a read error. Lacking the conserved final phenylalanine or tryptophan, this CDR3 likely reflects a read error.

CDR3 size: 12 residues. V lost 6 bases to trimming and J lost 5 bases, with 9 bases between them. From germline, CDR1 is MNHEY and CDR2 SMNVEV (reference sequence). The V call is TRBV27, the J call TRBJ2-3; no clear D gene. This TCR derives from an adult who was a healthcare worker with PCR-confirmed SARS-CoV-2 infection or an uninfected control (not recorded which). Sequences were derived from whole blood, sampled at baseline. CDR3 coding DNA: TGTGCCAGCAGCCCTGAACAAGATACGCAGTATTCT. Encoded protein: CASSPEQDTQYS.